This T cell receptor (beta chain) derives from a study of CXCR3-negative and CXCR3-positive naive CD8 T cells. Notes on the study in general: TRBV-TRBJ usage was alike in naive CXCR3-negative and CXCR3-positive cells but differed in memory cells.

In the case of this clonotype: Its matching antigen is unknown.

Via 5' RACE with UMI labels, TRB cDNA libraries were prepared. Reprocessing the 5' RACE reads, TCRdb reports a single entry for every CDR3 protein and omits DNA. The sample data list 130,000 or so distinct CDR3 sequences. Input material: naive CXCR3- CD8+ T cells from blood. Subset in this sample: CD45RO-CCR7+CD27+CD95- naive CD8+ T cells lacking CXCR3 (TNR3-). The clonotype comes from a human donor in good health. Some clones in this sample may be carry-over from other donors' samples.

This chain's CDR3 is CASSDGLALINEQFF. V usage is TRBV7-9 and J usage is TRBJ2-1; TCRdb's D call of TRBD2 is untestable without DNA. Germline CDR1 and CDR2: SEHNR and FQNEAQ (reference sequence). This CDR3 region has 15 residues.